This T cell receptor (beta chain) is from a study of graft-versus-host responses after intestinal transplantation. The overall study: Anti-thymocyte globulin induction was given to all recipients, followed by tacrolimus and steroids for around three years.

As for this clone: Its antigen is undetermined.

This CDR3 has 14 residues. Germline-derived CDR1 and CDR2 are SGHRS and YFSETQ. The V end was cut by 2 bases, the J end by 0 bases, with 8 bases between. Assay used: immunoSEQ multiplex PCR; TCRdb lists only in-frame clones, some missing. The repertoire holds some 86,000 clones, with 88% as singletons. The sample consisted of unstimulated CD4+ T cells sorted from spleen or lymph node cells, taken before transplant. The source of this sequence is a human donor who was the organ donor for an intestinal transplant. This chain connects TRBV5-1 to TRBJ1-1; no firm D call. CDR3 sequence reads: CASSLEVMNTEAFF. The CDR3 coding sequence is TGCGCCAGCAGCTTAGAGGTCATGAACACTGAAGCTTTCTTT.